A selection of T cell receptor beta chains follows, all from one sample in a study of OX40 agonist ivuxolimab in advanced cancers. Data came from immunoSEQ multiplex PCR; TCRdb stores just in-frame clones and leaves some out. The data contain approximately 84,000 clones, about 89% of them singletons. The source was CD4+ or CD8+ T cells sorted from blood, collected in a trial of the OX40 agonist ivuxolimab. Source of these receptors: an adult with an advanced solid tumor such as melanoma, head and neck, liver or kidney cancer. CDR3s include the opening cysteine and the closing phenylalanine or tryptophan. The order of the fields is J gene, clone size, V gene, D gene, CDR3 protein, CDR3 DNA. D genes are given only for firm matches. Rows may omit the clone size; those that give it use once, few, many or a size class.

TRBJ1-1 . TRBV6-1 . CASSWGMDTEAFF TGTGCCAGCAGTTGGGGGATGGACACTGAAGCTTTCTTT
TRBJ2-1 . TRBV19 . CASSEDLKRDEQFF TGTGCCAGTAGTGAGGACCTCAAAAGGGATGAGCAGTTCTTC
TRBJ2-1 . TRBV6-6 TRBD2 CASRPALAGNNEQFF TGTGCCAGCAGACCTGCGCTAGCGGGTAACAATGAGCAGTTCTTC
TRBJ2-3 . TRBV15 . CATSGGLGDTQYF TGTGCCACCAGCGGGGGATTGGGGGATACGCAGTATTTT
TRBJ2-5 . TRBV10-3 TRBD2 CAISGVAGGQETQYF TGTGCCATCAGTGGGGTAGCGGGGGGCCAAGAGACCCAGTACTTC
TRBJ1-5 once TRBV19 . CASSIDSQGGPQHF TGTGCCAGTAGTATCGACAGCCAAGGAGGGCCCCAGCATTTT
TRBJ2-1 . TRBV4-2 TRBD2 CASSQGAGTRQVEQFF TGTGCCAGCAGCCAAGGGGCCGGGACTAGACAGGTTGAGCAGTTCTTC
TRBJ2-1 . TRBV28 TRBD2 CASSRGLARSFF TGTGCCAGCAGCCGTGGACTAGCCAGGTCCTTCTTC
TRBJ1-2 few TRBV18 . CASSGQGSPTDYGYTF TGTGCCAGCTCCGGTCAGGGGTCCCCGACGGACTATGGCTACACCTTC
TRBJ2-1 . TRBV18 . CASSPERRDDEQFF TGTGCCAGCTCACCAGAAAGGAGAGACGATGAGCAGTTCTTC
TRBJ2-3 . TRBV19 . CASSTITDTQYF TGTGCCAGTAGTACCATCACAGATACGCAGTATTTT
TRBJ2-5 . TRBV19 . CASSTPGPRAQYF TGTGCCAGTAGTACTCCAGGACCGCGGGCCCAGTACTTC
TRBJ2-5 . TRBV5-1 TRBD2 CASRRTSGLGETQYF TGCGCCAGCAGACGAACTAGCGGACTGGGGGAGACCCAGTACTTC
TRBJ1-6 . TRBV27 TRBD1 CASRPTGGSPLHF TGTGCCAGCAGGCCGACAGGGGGGTCACCCCTCCACTTT
TRBJ1-5 . TRBV5-5 . CASSLGSGQGSNQPQHF TGTGCCAGCAGCTTGGGATCAGGGCAGGGGAGCAATCAGCCCCAGCATTTT
TRBJ2-3 . TRBV7-9 . CASSLLAPLTDTQYF TGTGCCAGCAGCTTACTAGCCCCTCTCACAGATACGCAGTATTTT
TRBJ1-1 . TRBV11-3 TRBD1 CASSFGTGGYTEAFF TGTGCCAGCAGCTTTGGGACAGGGGGCTACACTGAAGCTTTCTTT
TRBJ2-3 . TRBV11-2 TRBD2 CASSLDSSGGSRGTQYF TGTGCCAGCAGCTTAGATAGTAGCGGGGGGTCTAGGGGTACGCAGTATTTT
TRBJ1-1 . TRBV11-3 . CASSLWTTNTEAFF TGTGCCAGCAGCTTATGGACAACGAACACTGAAGCTTTCTTT
TRBJ2-7 once TRBV28 . CASRPPSAGYEQYF TGTGCCAGCAGGCCTCCTAGCGCCGGCTACGAGCAGTACTTC
TRBJ1-3 . TRBV19 . CASSGQGNTIYF TGTGCCAGTAGCGGTCAAGGAAACACCATATATTTT
TRBJ2-7 . TRBV5-5 TRBD1 CASSLGGQRTYEQYF TGTGCCAGCAGCTTGGGGGGACAGAGAACCTACGAGCAGTACTTC
TRBJ2-5 . TRBV9 TRBD2 CASSALAGGYDTQYF TGTGCCAGCAGCGCCCTAGCGGGAGGGTACGATACCCAGTACTTC
TRBJ2-3 once TRBV4-2 TRBD2 CASSQLAGLYTDTQYF TGTGCCAGCAGCCAGCTAGCGGGGCTCTACACAGATACGCAGTATTTT
TRBJ1-5 . TRBV28 . CASSLRGPTLYSNQPQHF TGTGCCAGCAGTTTAAGGGGACCGACACTATATAGCAATCAGCCCCAGCATTTT
TRBJ2-3 . TRBV4-2 TRBD2 CASSQVTGGPTDTQYF TGTGCCAGCAGCCAAGTGACGGGGGGGCCGACGGATACGCAGTATTTT
TRBJ2-2 . TRBV19 TRBD1 CASSSRDRTTGELFF TGTGCCAGTAGCTCTCGGGACAGAACCACCGGGGAGCTGTTTTTT
TRBJ1-2 . TRBV28 . CASSRGGYGYTF TGTGCCAGCTCTAGGGGAGGGTATGGCTACACCTTC
TRBJ1-4 . TRBV19 TRBD1 CASSHGQGAAELFF TGTGCCAGTAGCCACGGACAGGGGGCGGCGGAACTGTTTTTT
TRBJ2-7 . TRBV6-1 . CASEGRYEQYF TGTGCCAGTGAGGGTAGGTACGAGCAGTACTTC
TRBJ2-2 . TRBV5-6 . CASSPLAGELFF TGTGCCAGCAGCCCGCTAGCCGGGGAGCTGTTTTTT
TRBJ1-1 . TRBV18 . CASSPTPGTEAFF TGTGCCAGCTCGCCGACCCCCGGGACTGAAGCTTTCTTT
TRBJ1-6 . TRBV11-2 . CASSFEGVSPLHF TGTGCCAGCAGCTTTGAGGGGGTATCACCCCTCCACTTT